This TCR beta chain came from a study of blood T cell repertoires in COVID-19. Overall study context: Acute and convalescent COVID-19 specimens originated in the United States, Italy and Spain.

In the source study's methods: Amplification of reference gene primers was used by the study to estimate nucleated cell counts. Profiled with immunoSEQ multiplex PCR; TCRdb holds only in-frame clones, not every one. V and J calls plus clone size are reproduced from that table; the DNA served to infer D and trimming. The data contain 200,000 to 250,000 clones, roughly 90% of them singletons. From germline, CDR1 is MNHEY and CDR2 SMNVEV (reference sequence). This CDR3 comprises 13 residues. About this clone itself: One end of the junction fails to match germline, which may point to a read error.

The chain joins TRBV27 to TRBJ1-1; 9 positions match TRBD1. The TCR was taken from a woman aged 40 to 50 with acute or convalescent COVID-19. The sample consisted of peripheral blood. The CDR3 nucleotides read TGTGCCGGCAGTTTTGTGGGACAGGGCGAAGCTTTCTTT. Translating gives CAGSFVGQGEAFF.